The clone carrying this TCR beta chain appeared many times. Its antigen is unidentified. This sample is part of a study of T cells in Graves' hyperthyroidism and ophthalmopathy. From RNA transcripts, TCR beta CDR3 regions were amplified. First-round RT-PCR with HTBI primers amplified the TCR CDR3 region. A single record per CDR3 protein comes from TCRdb applying MiXCR to the multiplex PCR reads. The sample yields 250,000 to 300,000 distinct CDR3 sequences, about 14% seen once. The CDR3 covers 14 residues. Deletions cut 1 base from V and 0 bases from J, with 7 bases between. Germline CDR1 SGHTA, CDR2 FQGNSA. Diagnoses were established using clinical symptoms, serum thyroxine and TRAb, thyroid ultrasound and orbital computed tomography. Sampled blood dates from first hyperthyroidism diagnosis, and it precedes any ophthalmopathy symptoms. The authors took PBMCs from 10 ml fresh peripheral blood. General study points: Patients with ophthalmopathy were separated from those with stable hyperthyroidism by a 13 V-J model.

The chain couples TRBV7-2 to TRBJ2-7; no firm D call. The specimen was blood. The clonotype originates from a young woman with Graves' hyperthyroidism that later progressed to Graves' ophthalmopathy. The CDR3 loop reads CASSLVGYSYEQYF. The CDR3 DNA sequence: TGTGCCAGCAGCTTAGTAGGGTACTCCTACGAGCAGTACTTC.